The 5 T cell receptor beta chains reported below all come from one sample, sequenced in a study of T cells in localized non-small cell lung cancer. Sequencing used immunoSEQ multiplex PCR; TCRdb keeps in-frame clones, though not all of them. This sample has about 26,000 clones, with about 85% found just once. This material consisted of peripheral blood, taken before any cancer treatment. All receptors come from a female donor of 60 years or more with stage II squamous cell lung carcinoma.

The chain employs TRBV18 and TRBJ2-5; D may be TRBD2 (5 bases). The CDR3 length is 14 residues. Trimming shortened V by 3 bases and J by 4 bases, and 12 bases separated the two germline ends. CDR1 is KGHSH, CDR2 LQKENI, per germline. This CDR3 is CASSPTSVGETQYF. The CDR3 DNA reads TGTGCCAGCTCACCCACTAGTGTAGGAGAGACCCAGTACTTC.

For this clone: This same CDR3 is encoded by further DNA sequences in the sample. Here the CDR3 DNA reads TGTGCCAGCAGTTTTGATAAATATAGTCCCTACCCCCTCTACGAGCAGTACTTC. It yields the protein CASSFDKYSPYPLYEQYF. The V gene is TRBV28, the J gene TRBJ2-7; D is undetermined. This CDR3 spans 18 amino acids. V shed 3 bases and J shed 3 bases, with 24 bases lying between them. Germline V gene data show CDR1 as MDHEN and CDR2 as SYDVKM.

The CDR3 loop reads CASSPWTGVAEQYF. CDR3 DNA: TGTGCCAGCAGTCCCTGGACAGGGGTGGCCGAGCAGTACTTC. J is TRBJ2-7 and V is TRBV28, with 9 nucleotides matching TRBD1. V shed 5 bases and J 6 bases; nucleotides not matched to a gene: 8. This CDR3 has 14 residues. Germline V gives CDR1 MDHEN, CDR2 SYDVKM.

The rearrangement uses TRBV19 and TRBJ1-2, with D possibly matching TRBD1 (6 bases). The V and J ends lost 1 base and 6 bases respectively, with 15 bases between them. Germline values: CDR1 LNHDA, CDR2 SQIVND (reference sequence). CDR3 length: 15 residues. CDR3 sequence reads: CASSIASGGADGYTF. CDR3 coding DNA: TGTGCCAGTAGTATAGCATCGGGGGGCGCGGATGGCTACACCTTC.

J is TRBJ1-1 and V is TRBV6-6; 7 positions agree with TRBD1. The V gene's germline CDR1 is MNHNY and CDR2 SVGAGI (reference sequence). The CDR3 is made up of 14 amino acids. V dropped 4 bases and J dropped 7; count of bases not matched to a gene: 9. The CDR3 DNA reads TGTGCCAGCAGTTCGGACAGGCTGATATTTGAAGCTTTCTTT. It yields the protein CASSSDRLIFEAFF.